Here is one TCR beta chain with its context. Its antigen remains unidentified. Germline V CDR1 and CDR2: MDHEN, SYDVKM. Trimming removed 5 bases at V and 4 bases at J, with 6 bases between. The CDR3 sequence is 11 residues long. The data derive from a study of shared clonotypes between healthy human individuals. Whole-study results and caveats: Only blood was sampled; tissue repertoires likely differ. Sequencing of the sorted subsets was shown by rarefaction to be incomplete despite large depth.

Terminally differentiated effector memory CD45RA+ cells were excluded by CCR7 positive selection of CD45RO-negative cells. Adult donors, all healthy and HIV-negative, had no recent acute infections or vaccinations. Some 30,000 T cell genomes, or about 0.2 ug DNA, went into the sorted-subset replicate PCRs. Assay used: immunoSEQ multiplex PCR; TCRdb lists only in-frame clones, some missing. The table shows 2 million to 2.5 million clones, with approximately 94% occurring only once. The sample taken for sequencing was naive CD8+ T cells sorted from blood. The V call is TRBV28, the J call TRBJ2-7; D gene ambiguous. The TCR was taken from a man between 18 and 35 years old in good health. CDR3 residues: CASSQQYEQYF. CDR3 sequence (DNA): TGTGCCAGCAGTCAACAATACGAGCAGTACTTC.